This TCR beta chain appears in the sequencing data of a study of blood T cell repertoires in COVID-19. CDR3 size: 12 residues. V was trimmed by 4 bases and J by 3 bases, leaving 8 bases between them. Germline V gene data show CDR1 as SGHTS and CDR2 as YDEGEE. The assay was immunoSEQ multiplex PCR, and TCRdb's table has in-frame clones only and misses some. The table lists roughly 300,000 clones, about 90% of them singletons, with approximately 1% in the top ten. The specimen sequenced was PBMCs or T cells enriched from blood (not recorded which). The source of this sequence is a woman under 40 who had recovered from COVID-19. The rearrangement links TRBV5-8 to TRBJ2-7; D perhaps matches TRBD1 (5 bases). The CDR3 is CASSQGVYEQYF. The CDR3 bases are TGTGCCAGCAGCCAGGGTGTCTACGAGCAGTACTTC.